Included here is one TCR beta chain sequence, with context. Its cognate antigen is unknown. With random hexamers, roughly 0.45 to 1 ug RNA was reverse transcribed. TCRdb fed the immunoSEQ multiplex PCR reads into MiXCR, producing one record per CDR3 protein. The repertoire has 140,000 to 150,000 distinct CDR3 sequences, approximately 93% of them found once; the top ten carry 0.075% to 0.1%. TCR beta was sequenced from blood CD8+ and CD4+ T cells. TEMRA cells were FACS-enriched and CD8+ and CD4+ T cells negatively isolated. The CDR3 covers 14 residues. V lost 9 bases, J lost 6 bases, and 9 bases stayed unmatched. CDR1 and CDR2 from the germline V gene are KGHDR and SFDVKD. This record comes from a study of CD8 T cells in Susac syndrome. Study results and caveats: The study acknowledged a relatively small number of individuals in its TCR sequencing and HLA analysis.

The chain links TRBV24-1 to TRBJ2-2; TRBD2 aligns across 7 bases. This clonotype was obtained from a human donor in good health. Input material: CD4+ T cells from PBMCs. The CDR3 loop reads CATGTGGRSGELFF. In DNA, the CDR3 is TGTGCCACCGGGACGGGAGGACGATCCGGGGAGCTGTTTTTT.